These 27 T cell receptor beta chains share one sample of origin, sequenced in a study of early T cells in non-severe SARS-CoV-2 infection. One entry per CDR3 protein results from TCRdb running MiXCR on the 5' RACE reads. The repertoire has tens of thousands of distinct CDR3 sequences, around 12% of them found once; the top ten carry over 1%. Sequenced sample: whole blood. Every receptor here comes from an adult who was a healthcare worker with PCR-confirmed SARS-CoV-2 infection or an uninfected control (not recorded which).

This clonotype was picked up many times. The rearrangement joins TRBV5-6 to TRBJ1-1; D remains ambiguous. Germline assignment: CDR1 SGHDT and CDR2 YYEEEE. The V end was cut by 3 bases, the J end by 7 bases, with 10 bases between. The CDR3 spans 12 residues. CDR3 DNA sequence: TGTGCCAGCAGCTCTCGTTTTGGTGAAGCTTTCTTT. It translates to CASSSRFGEAFF.

This clonotype was observed at least ten times. J is TRBJ2-1 and V is TRBV28; 13 nucleotides align to TRBD2. This CDR3 spans 16 amino acids. After removal of 6 bases from V and 8 bases from J, the junction contained 10 bases not matched to a gene. Per the germline V gene, CDR1 is MDHEN and CDR2 is SYDVKM. The CDR3 bases are TGTGCCAGCAGCCTTCCCGGGACTAGCGGGACCTATGAGCAGTTCTTC. The encoded protein is CASSLPGTSGTYEQFF.

The chain couples TRBV6-2 or TRBV6-3 to TRBJ2-1; D is unresolved. The CDR3 covers 11 residues. V was shortened by 4 bases and J by 7 bases, with 5 bases between the two germline ends. CDR1 is MNHEY, CDR2 SVGEGT, per germline. CDR3 region: CASSWANEQFF. CDR3 nucleotide sequence: TGTGCCAGCAGTTGGGCGAATGAGCAGTTCTTC.

The gene calls are TRBV29-1 and TRBJ2-5, with D perhaps TRBD1 (6 bases). The CDR3 consists of 13 residues. V was trimmed by 2 bases and J by 6 bases, leaving 13 bases between them. Germline CDR1 SQVTM, CDR2 ANQGSEA. This CDR3 reads CSVEWAGVKTQYF. CDR3 in DNA: TGCAGCGTTGAATGGGCAGGGGTGAAGACCCAGTACTTC.

This clonotype has a count of ten or more. The chain joins TRBV28 to TRBJ1-1; the match to TRBD1 covers 8 bases. CDR3 length: 16 residues. Germline values: CDR1 MDHEN, CDR2 SYDVKM. J gave up 1 base and V 11 bases, and 15 bases lay outside the gene matches. CDR3 coding DNA: TGTGCCGTCACCCGACCCGGGACAGGAGAGAACACTGAAGCTTTCTTT. Its translation: CAVTRPGTGENTEAFF.

This clonotype has a count of ten or more. CDR3 sequence: CASSQGLAGPFRDKTDTQYF. The CDR3 nucleotides read TGTGCCAGCAGCCAAGGACTAGCGGGACCCTTTCGGGATAAAACAGATACGCAGTATTTT. The chain employs TRBV7-8 and TRBJ2-3; TRBD2 matches 12 bases. The germline gives CDR1 SGHVS, CDR2 FQNEAQ. V shed 5 bases and J 3 bases; nucleotides not matched to a gene: 18. The CDR3 is made up of 20 amino acids.

This clonotype is medium-sized (0.01 to 0.1%) by share. The chain carries TRBV2 and TRBJ1-5; D gene unclear. The CDR3 loop spans 15 amino acids. Trimming pared 3 bases from V and 5 bases from J, leaving 14 bases between. CDR1 and CDR2 (germline): SNHLY, FYNNEI. The CDR3 region has the DNA TGTGCCAGCAGTGAGACTTCTCCAGACCATCAGCCCCAGCATTTT. This codes for CASSETSPDHQPQHF.

In its sample, this clonotype was seen a few times. The genes are TRBV20-1 and TRBJ2-3, with a weak D call TRBD2 (5 bases). The CDR3 consists of 13 residues. The V gene's germline CDR1 is DFQATT and CDR2 SNEGSKA (reference sequence). V was trimmed by 3 bases and J by 4 bases, leaving 11 bases between them. DNA of the CDR3: TGCAGTGCTAGGCGGGTTGTCGCAGATACGCAGTATTTT. It codes for CSARRVVADTQYF.

The chain employs TRBV12-3 or TRBV12-4 and TRBJ1-4, with D hard to call. Between the trimmed V and J ends, which lost 3 bases and 8 bases, there was a span of 10 bases. The CDR3 length is 13 residues. The CDR3: CASSFHSLEKLFF. The CDR3 nucleotides are TGTGCCAGCAGTTTCCACTCTTTGGAAAAACTGTTTTTT.

This clonotype was detected ten times or more. The chain recombines TRBV12-3 or TRBV12-4 with TRBJ2-3; no clear D gene. This CDR3 region has 12 residues. The V and J ends lost 4 bases and 5 bases respectively, with 7 bases between them. CDR3 loop: CASSSPGDTQYF. The CDR3 DNA sequence: TGTGCCAGCAGTTCACCGGGAGATACGCAGTATTTT.

This clonotype was detected many times. The chain uses TRBV6-1 and TRBJ2-3, with 11 bases that match TRBD2. Germline values: CDR1 MNHNS, CDR2 SASEGT. V lost 0 bases and J lost 0; bases outside the gene matches: 5. This CDR3 contains 18 residues. For the CDR3, the DNA is TGTGCCAGCAGTGAAGCGCTCCTAGCGGGGGGTAGCACAGATACGCAGTATTTT. Protein sequence: CASSEALLAGGSTDTQYF.

The V call is TRBV4-3, the J call TRBJ1-1; no clear D. This CDR3 has 14 amino acids. The V and J ends lost 0 bases and 6 bases respectively, with 11 bases between them. Germline loops: CDR1 LGHNA, CDR2 YSLEER. CDR3 residues: CASSQDERLSEAFF. Written as DNA, the CDR3 is TGCGCCAGCAGCCAAGATGAGAGACTGTCTGAAGCTTTCTTT.

A few counts support this clonotype. The chain employs TRBV28 and TRBJ2-3; TRBD2 agrees at 8 bases. The V gene's germline CDR1 is MDHEN and CDR2 SYDVKM. CDR3 length: 13 residues. V dropped 9 bases and J dropped 11; count of bases not matched to a gene: 13. CDR3 sequence reads: CASKPGGRGRQYF. As DNA, the CDR3 is TGTGCCAGTAAACCGGGGGGGCGCGGGAGGCAGTATTTT.

This clonotype was seen at least ten times. This chain connects TRBV29-1 to TRBJ2-5; D remains ambiguous. CDR1 and CDR2 from the germline V gene are SQVTM and ANQGSEA. Trimming stripped 4 bases from V and 2 bases from J, with 5 bases between. This CDR3 is built from 11 residues. This CDR3 is CSVGQQETQYF. The CDR3 DNA reads TGCAGCGTTGGCCAACAAGAGACCCAGTACTTC.

Points on this clonotype: This may arise from a read error, as a much more abundant clone is one base away. The genes are TRBV30 and TRBJ1-6; maybe TRBD1 (6 bases). Between the trimmed V and J ends, which lost 4 bases and 7 bases, there was a span of 17 bases. The CDR3 sequence is 15 residues long. Germline CDR1 reads GTSNPN; CDR2 reads SVGIG (reference sequence). CDR3: CAWTRTGGKNSPLHF. Here the CDR3 DNA reads TGTGCCTGGACCCGGACGGGGGGCAAAAATTCACCCCTCCACTTT. The full variable domain, rest sourced from reference TRBV30 and TRBJ1-6, is SQTIHQWPATLVQPVGSPLSLECTVEGTSNPNLYWYRQAAGRGLQLLFYSVGIGQISSEVPQNLSASRPQDRQFILSSKKLLLSDSGFYLCAWTRTGGKNSPLHFGNGTRLTVT.

This rearrangement joins TRBV20-1 to TRBJ2-5; 7 bases align to TRBD1. This CDR3 spans 13 amino acids. CDR1 and CDR2 (germline): DFQATT, SNEGSKA (reference sequence). After removal of 2 bases from V and 3 bases from J, the junction contained 3 bases not matched to a gene. CDR3 nucleotide sequence: TGCAGTGCTAGATCGACAGGGAAAGAGACCCAGTACTTC. Translated, it gives CSARSTGKETQYF.

This clonotype has ten or more counts. The chain recombines TRBV11-2 with TRBJ2-7, with D unclear. This CDR3 has 14 amino acids. Per the germline V gene, CDR1 is SGHAT and CDR2 is FQNNGV. Deletions cut 5 bases from V and 7 bases from J, with 18 bases between. The CDR3 region is CASSTRSGTVEQYF. The CDR3 region has the DNA TGTGCCAGCAGCACGCGGTCCGGAACGGTTGAGCAGTACTTC.

In its sample, this clonotype was seen many times. V gene TRBV29-1 combines with J gene TRBJ2-3, with 9 bases fitting TRBD1. The CDR3 is made up of 14 amino acids. V was clipped by 5 bases and J by 1 base; unmatched bases: 4. CDR1 and CDR2 (germline): SQVTM, ANQGSEA. Here the CDR3 reads CSVYRDRGTDTQYF. CDR3 bases: TGCAGCGTTTACCGGGACAGGGGCACAGATACGCAGTATTTT.

Many counts were recorded for this clonotype. The genes are TRBV4-1 and TRBJ1-2; perhaps TRBD1 as D (5 bases). The germline V gene encodes CDR1 MGHRA and CDR2 YSYEKL. Trimming pared 0 bases from V and 6 bases from J, leaving 14 bases between. CDR3 length: 15 residues. The CDR3 DNA follows: TGCGCCAGCAGCCAAGATTTGCAGGGCACGGATGGCTACACCTTC. Its translation is CASSQDLQGTDGYTF.

In its sample, this clonotype was seen many times. This chain uses TRBV20-1 with TRBJ2-3; 10 nucleotides align to TRBD2. V shed 5 bases, J shed 1 base, and the junction held 6 bases outside the gene matches. This CDR3 has 15 residues. Germline values: CDR1 DFQATT, CDR2 SNEGSKA (reference sequence). The CDR3 coding sequence is TGCAGTGCTGTGTCTAGCGGGGGACGCACAGATACGCAGTATTTT. This gives the protein CSAVSSGGRTDTQYF.

This clonotype has a count of ten or more. The J gene is TRBJ1-1, the V gene TRBV3-1; D is uncertain. There are 12 residues in the CDR3. CDR1 LGHDT and CDR2 YNNKEL come from the germline V gene (reference sequence). Trimming took 6 bases from V and 1 from J, leaving 6 bases between them. The CDR3 DNA follows: TGTGCCAGCAGATCCCAGAACACTGAAGCTTTCTTT. Translated: CASRSQNTEAFF.

This clonotype was picked up many times. The CDR3 DNA follows: TGTGCCAGCTCTGCGGACAGGTCTAACTATGGCTACACCTTC. Protein product: CASSADRSNYGYTF. This sequence joins TRBV18 and TRBJ1-2, with 7 bases lining up with TRBD1. V was clipped by 6 bases and J by 0 bases; unmatched bases: 4. The CDR3 extends over 14 amino acids. Per the germline V gene, CDR1 is KGHSH and CDR2 is LQKENI.

This clonotype was detected many times. The chain combines TRBV2 with TRBJ2-1; a weak D match, TRBD1 (7 bases). Trimming took 3 bases from V and 5 from J, leaving 14 bases between them. Germline CDR1 SNHLY, CDR2 FYNNEI. This CDR3 has 15 amino acids. The chain's CDR3 is CASSDGRGGHNEQFF. In DNA, the CDR3 is TGTGCCAGCAGTGACGGGAGAGGGGGCCACAATGAGCAGTTCTTC.

This clonotype was counted many times. This chain links TRBV7-2 with TRBJ2-7, with 15 nucleotides matching TRBD2. This CDR3 spans 18 amino acids. With 1 base clipped from V and 1 base from J, the junction kept 5 bases outside the gene matches. Germline V gene lookup returns CDR1 SGHTA and CDR2 FQGNSA. CDR3 protein: CASSLGTSGGAFSYEQYF. DNA for the CDR3: TGTGCCAGCAGCTTAGGGACTAGCGGGGGGGCCTTTTCCTACGAGCAGTACTTC. The full variable domain, rest sourced from reference TRBV7-2 and TRBJ2-7, is GAGVSQSPSNKVTEKGKDVELRCDPISGHTALYWYRQSLGQGLEFLIYFQGNSAPDKSGLPSDRFSAERTGGSVSTLTIQRTQQEDSAVYLCASSLGTSGGAFSYEQYFGPGTRLTVT.

This clonotype was picked up many times. The rearrangement uses TRBV12-3 or TRBV12-4 and TRBJ2-5, with 12 bases identical to TRBD2. The J segment lost 4 bases and the V segment lost 7 bases, leaving 4 bases of the junction unmatched. The CDR3 consists of 14 residues. The CDR3 loop is CASTPSGGVETQYF. In DNA form, the CDR3 reads TGTGCCAGCACCCCTAGCGGGGGGGTAGAGACCCAGTACTTC.

There are many counts of this clonotype. This chain links TRBV2 with TRBJ1-1; 7 bases are shared with TRBD1. Germline V gives CDR1 SNHLY, CDR2 FYNNEI. The CDR3 runs to 15 residues. J gave up 1 base and V 3 bases, and 5 bases lay outside the gene matches. The CDR3 region has the DNA TGTGCCAGCAGTGATAGGGGGCCCGGGAACACTGAAGCTTTCTTT. Translating it yields CASSDRGPGNTEAFF.

This clonotype was counted ten times or more. V is TRBV27 and J is TRBJ1-6, with a weak D call TRBD1 (5 bases). CDR1 MNHEY and CDR2 SMNVEV come from the germline V gene (reference sequence). CDR3 length: 13 residues. Deletions cut 3 bases from V and 7 bases from J, with 7 bases between. DNA of the CDR3: TGTGCCAGCAGTTTCCGACAGAATTCACCCCTCCACTTT. Translation: CASSFRQNSPLHF.